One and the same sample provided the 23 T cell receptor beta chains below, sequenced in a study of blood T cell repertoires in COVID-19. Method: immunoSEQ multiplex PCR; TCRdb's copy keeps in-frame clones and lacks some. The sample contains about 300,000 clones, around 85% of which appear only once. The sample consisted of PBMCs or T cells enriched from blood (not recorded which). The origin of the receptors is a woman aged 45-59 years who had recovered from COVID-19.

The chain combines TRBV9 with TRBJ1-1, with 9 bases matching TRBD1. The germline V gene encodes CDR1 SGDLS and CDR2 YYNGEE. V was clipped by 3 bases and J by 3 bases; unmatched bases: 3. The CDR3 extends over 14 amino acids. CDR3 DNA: TGTGCCAGCAGCGAGGGACAGGGATACACTGAAGCTTTCTTT. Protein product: CASSEGQGYTEAFF.

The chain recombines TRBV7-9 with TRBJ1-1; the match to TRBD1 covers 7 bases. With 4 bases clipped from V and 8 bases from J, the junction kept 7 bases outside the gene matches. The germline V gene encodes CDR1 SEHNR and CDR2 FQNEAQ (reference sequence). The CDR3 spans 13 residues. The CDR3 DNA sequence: TGTGCCAGCAGCTCAATGGCAGGGGGGGAAGCTTTCTTT. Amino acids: CASSSMAGGEAFF.

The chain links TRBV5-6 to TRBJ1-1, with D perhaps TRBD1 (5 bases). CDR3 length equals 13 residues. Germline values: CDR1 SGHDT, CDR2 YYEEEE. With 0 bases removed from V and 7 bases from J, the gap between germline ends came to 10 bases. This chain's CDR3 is CASSLAGKVEAFF. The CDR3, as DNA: TGTGCCAGCAGCTTGGCAGGGAAGGTTGAAGCTTTCTTT.

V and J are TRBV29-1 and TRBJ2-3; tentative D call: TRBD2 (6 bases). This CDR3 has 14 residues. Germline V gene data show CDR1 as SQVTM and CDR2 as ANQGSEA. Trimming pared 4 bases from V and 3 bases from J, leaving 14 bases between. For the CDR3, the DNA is TGCAGCGTTGTAATGAGTGGGGGGACAGATACGCAGTATTTT. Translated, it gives CSVVMSGGTDTQYF.

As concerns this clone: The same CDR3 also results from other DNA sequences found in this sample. This CDR3 reads CASSYTGDYGYTF. In DNA form, the CDR3 reads TGTGCCAGCAGTTACACCGGGGATTATGGCTACACCTTC. This chain joins TRBV6-2 or TRBV6-3 and TRBJ1-2; D uncertain. Per germline, CDR1 MNHEY and CDR2 SVGEGT. The CDR3 has 13 residues. Trimming removed 2 bases from V and 5 bases from J, with 9 bases in between.

CDR3 coding DNA: TGTGCCAGCAGCTTAGAGGGGACAGTTTTCTCTGGAAACACCATATATTTT. It translates to CASSLEGTVFSGNTIYF. The chain is built from TRBV7-8 and TRBJ1-3, with 7 positions matching TRBD1. Trimming cost V 1 base and J 0 bases; bases outside gene matches: 6. Germline V gene data show CDR1 as SGHVS and CDR2 as FQNEAQ. The CDR3 is 17 residues long.

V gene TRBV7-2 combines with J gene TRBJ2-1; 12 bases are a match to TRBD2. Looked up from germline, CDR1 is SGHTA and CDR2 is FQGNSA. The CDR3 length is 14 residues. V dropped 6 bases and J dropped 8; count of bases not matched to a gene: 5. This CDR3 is CASSWTSGNHEQFF. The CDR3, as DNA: TGTGCCAGCAGTTGGACTAGCGGGAACCATGAGCAGTTCTTC.

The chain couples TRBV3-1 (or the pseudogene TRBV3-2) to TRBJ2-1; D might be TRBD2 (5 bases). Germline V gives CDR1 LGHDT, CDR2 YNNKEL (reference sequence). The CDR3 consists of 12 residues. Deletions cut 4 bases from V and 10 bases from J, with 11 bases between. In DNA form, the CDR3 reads TGTGCCAGCAGCCCTGGAGGCCAGGAGCAGTTCTTC. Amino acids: CASSPGGQEQFF.

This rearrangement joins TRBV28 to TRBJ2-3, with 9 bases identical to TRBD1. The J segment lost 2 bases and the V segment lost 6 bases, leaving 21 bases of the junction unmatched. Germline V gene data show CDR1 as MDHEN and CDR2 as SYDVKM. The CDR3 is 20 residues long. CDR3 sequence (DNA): TGTGCCAGCAGGACCCGGCGGCCGGGACAGGGATTTCCCTCCACAGATACGCAGTATTTT. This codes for CASRTRRPGQGFPSTDTQYF.

CDR3 protein: CASSLTGTGIGGYTF. The CDR3 DNA reads TGCGCCAGCAGTCTTACCGGGACAGGGATCGGCGGCTACACCTTC. The rearrangement uses TRBV4-1 and TRBJ1-2, with 9 bases fitting TRBD1. The CDR3 runs to 15 residues. Losses at the gene ends were 6 bases for V and 8 bases for J; bases not matched to a gene: 13. Germline V gene lookup returns CDR1 MGHRA and CDR2 YSYEKL.

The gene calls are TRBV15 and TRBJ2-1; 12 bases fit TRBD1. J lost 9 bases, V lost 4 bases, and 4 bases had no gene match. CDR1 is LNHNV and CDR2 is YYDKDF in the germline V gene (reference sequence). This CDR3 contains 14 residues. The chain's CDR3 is CATSTGTGGSEQFF. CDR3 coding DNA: TGTGCCACCAGCACCGGGACAGGGGGCTCTGAGCAGTTCTTC.

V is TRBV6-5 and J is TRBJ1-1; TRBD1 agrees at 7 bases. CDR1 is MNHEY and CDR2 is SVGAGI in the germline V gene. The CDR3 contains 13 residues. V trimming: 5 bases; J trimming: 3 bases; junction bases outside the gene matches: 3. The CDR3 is CASSIDRDTEAFF. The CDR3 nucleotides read TGTGCCAGCAGTATCGACAGGGACACTGAAGCTTTCTTT.

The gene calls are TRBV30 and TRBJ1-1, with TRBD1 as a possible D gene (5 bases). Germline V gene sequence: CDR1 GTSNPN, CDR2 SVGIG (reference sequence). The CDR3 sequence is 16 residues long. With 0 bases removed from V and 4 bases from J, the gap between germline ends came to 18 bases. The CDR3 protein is CAWSVGVSDRVTEAFF. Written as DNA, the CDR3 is TGTGCCTGGAGTGTAGGGGTCAGTGACCGGGTCACTGAAGCTTTCTTT. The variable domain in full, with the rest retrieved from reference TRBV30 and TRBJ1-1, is SQTIHQWPATLVQPVGSPLSLECTVEGTSNPNLYWYRQAAGRGLQLLFYSVGIGQISSEVPQNLSASRPQDRQFILSSKKLLLSDSGFYLCAWSVGVSDRVTEAFFGQGTRLTVV.

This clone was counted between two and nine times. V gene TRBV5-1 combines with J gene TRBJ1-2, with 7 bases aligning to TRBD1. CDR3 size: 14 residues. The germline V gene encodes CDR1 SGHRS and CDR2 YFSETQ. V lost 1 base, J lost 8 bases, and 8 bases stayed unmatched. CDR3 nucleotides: TGCGCCAGCAGCTTGATGGACAGGCGGGGAGGCTACACCTTC. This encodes CASSLMDRRGGYTF.

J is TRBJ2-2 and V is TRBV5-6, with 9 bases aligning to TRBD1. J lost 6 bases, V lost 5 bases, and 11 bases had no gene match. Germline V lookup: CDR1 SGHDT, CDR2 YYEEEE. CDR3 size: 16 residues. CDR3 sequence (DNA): TGTGCCAGCAGTCCCGGGACAGGGTATTGGGCCGGGGAGCTGTTTTTT. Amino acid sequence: CASSPGTGYWAGELFF.

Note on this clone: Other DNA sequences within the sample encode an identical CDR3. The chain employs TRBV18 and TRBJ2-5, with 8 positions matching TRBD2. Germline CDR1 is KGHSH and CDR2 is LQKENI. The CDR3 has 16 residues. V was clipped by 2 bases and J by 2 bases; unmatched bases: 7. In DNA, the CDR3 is TGTGCCAGCTCACCAAGGGCTAGCGGGCCTCAAGAGACCCAGTACTTC. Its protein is CASSPRASGPQETQYF.

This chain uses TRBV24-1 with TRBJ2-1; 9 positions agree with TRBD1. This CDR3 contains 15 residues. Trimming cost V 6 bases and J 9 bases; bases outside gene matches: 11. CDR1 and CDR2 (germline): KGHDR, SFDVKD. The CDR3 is CATSWDREGPAEQFF. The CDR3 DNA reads TGTGCCACCAGTTGGGACAGGGAGGGACCGGCTGAGCAGTTCTTC.

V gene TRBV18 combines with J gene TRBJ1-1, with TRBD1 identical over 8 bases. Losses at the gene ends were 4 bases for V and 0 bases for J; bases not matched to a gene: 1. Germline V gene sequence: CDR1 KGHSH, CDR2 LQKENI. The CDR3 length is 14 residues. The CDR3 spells CASSQTGVNTEAFF. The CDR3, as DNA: TGTGCCAGCTCACAGACAGGGGTGAACACTGAAGCTTTCTTT.

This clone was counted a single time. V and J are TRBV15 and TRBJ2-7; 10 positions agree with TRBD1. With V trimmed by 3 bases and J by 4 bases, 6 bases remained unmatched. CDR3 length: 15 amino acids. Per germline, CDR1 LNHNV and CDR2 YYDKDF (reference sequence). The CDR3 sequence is CATSSPDRGTYEQYF. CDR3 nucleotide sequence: TGTGCCACCAGCAGCCCGGACAGGGGGACGTACGAGCAGTACTTC.

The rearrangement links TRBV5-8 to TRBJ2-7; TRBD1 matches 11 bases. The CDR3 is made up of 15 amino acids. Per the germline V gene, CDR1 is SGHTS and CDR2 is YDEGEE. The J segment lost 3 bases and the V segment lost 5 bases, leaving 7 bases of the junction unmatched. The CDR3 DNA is TGTGCCAGCAGTTCGGACAGGGGGCAATTCTACGAGCAGTACTTC. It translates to CASSSDRGQFYEQYF. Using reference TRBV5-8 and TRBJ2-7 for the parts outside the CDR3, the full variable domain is EAGVTQSPTHLIKTRGQQATLRCSPISGHTSVYWYQQALGLGLQFLLWYDEGEERNRGNFPPRFSGRQFPNYSSELNVNALELEDSALYLCASSSDRGQFYEQYFGPGTRLTVT.

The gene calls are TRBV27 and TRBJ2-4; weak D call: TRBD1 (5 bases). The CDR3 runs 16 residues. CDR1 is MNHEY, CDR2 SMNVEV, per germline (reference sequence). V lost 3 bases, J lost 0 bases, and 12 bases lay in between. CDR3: CASSFRQGLAKNIQYF. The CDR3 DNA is TGTGCCAGCAGTTTCAGGCAGGGCCTAGCCAAAAACATTCAGTACTTC.

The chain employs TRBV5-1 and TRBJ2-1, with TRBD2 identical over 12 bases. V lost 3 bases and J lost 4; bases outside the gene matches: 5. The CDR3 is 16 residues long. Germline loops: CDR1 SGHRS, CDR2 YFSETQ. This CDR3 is CASSWTSGDIYNEQFF. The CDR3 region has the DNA TGCGCCAGCAGCTGGACTAGCGGGGACATATACAATGAGCAGTTCTTC.

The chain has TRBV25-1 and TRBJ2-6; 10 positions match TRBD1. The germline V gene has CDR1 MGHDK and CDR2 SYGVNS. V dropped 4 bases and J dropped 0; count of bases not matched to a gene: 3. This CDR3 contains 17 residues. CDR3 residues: CASSATGGSSGANVLTF. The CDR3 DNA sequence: TGTGCCAGCAGTGCGACAGGGGGCTCCTCTGGGGCCAACGTCCTGACTTTC.